The 6 T cell receptor beta chains below were found in one sample sequenced in a study of blood T cell repertoires in COVID-19 (dated by TCRdb to about 2020). The library was produced with the immunoSEQ multiplex PCR assay. In its TCRdb copy, this immuneACCESS table keeps in-frame sequences only and misses some clones. Where compared with another copy, unresolved V genes explain less than half of these, and the others have no known cause. This sample has 150,000 to 200,000 clones in its table, and roughly 85% of those were observed once. Of the sample, 3% to 4% falls within the top ten clones. The material sequenced was peripheral blood. These receptors were collected from a human donor with acute or convalescent COVID-19. The donor label of this sample is uncertain.

The chain employs TRBV6-5 and TRBJ1-1; TRBD1 agrees at 9 bases. The length of the CDR3 is 15 residues. Trimming took 2 bases from V and 5 from J; bases not matched to a gene: 6. Germline V lookup: CDR1 MNHEY, CDR2 SVGAGI. Here the CDR3 DNA reads TGTGCCAGCAGTTACGGGGACAGGGTGGAAACTGAAGCTTTCTTT. Translating gives CASSYGDRVETEAFF.

V gene TRBV19 combines with J gene TRBJ1-5; tentative D call: TRBD1 (6 bases). Germline CDR1 is LNHDA and CDR2 is SQIVND (reference sequence). V lost 7 bases and J lost 6, with 13 bases in between. This CDR3 is 13 amino acids long. CDR3 nucleotides: TGTGCCAGTAATACCTACAGGGTTCAGCCCCAGCATTTT. Translating it yields CASNTYRVQPQHF.

This chain joins TRBV9 and TRBJ2-7; D call uncertain. Germline-derived CDR1 and CDR2 are SGDLS and YYNGEE. The CDR3 extends over 14 amino acids. Trimming took off 0 bases at V and 2 bases at J, with 9 bases between the two ends. The CDR3 DNA follows: TGTGCCAGCAGCGTAGACCAGTTGACCTACGAGCAGTACTTC. Translated: CASSVDQLTYEQYF.

The rearrangement joins TRBV7-2 to TRBJ2-5, with 12 bases fitting TRBD2. The ends lost 3 bases at V and 5 bases at J; junction bases unmatched: 4. This CDR3 has 15 residues. The V gene's germline CDR1 is SGHTA and CDR2 FQGNSA. The CDR3 DNA follows: TGTGCCAGCAGCTTCCTGGGACTAGCGGGCGAGACCCAGTACTTC. As protein: CASSFLGLAGETQYF.

This rearrangement joins TRBV20-1 to TRBJ1-5; 10 bases line up with TRBD1. J was trimmed by 5 bases and V by 3 bases; bases with no gene match: 7. Germline lookup yields CDR1 DFQATT and CDR2 SNEGSKA (reference sequence). The CDR3 has 15 residues. CDR3 bases: TGCAGTGCTAGTAAGGGACAGGGGATTTATCAGCCCCAGCATTTT. It is translated as CSASKGQGIYQPQHF.

V usage is TRBV2 and J usage is TRBJ2-7; D is possibly TRBD1 (6 bases). The CDR3 contains 14 residues. Trimming left V 7 bases short and J 4 bases short, with 17 bases between. Germline loops: CDR1 SNHLY, CDR2 FYNNEI. CDR3 sequence (DNA): TGTGCCAGCACCCGAGGGGACATCCCGTACGAGCAGTACTTC. Protein sequence: CASTRGDIPYEQYF.